The clone carrying this T cell receptor beta chain was seen a handful of times. The antigen is undetermined. This sample was included in a study of beta chain features in type 1 diabetes. Whole-study findings and limits: Among all four CD4+ subsets, Type 1 diabetes patients had TCRB CDR3s that were moderately but significantly shorter. The question left open here concerned HLA type influencing TCRB rearrangement.

Germline assignment: CDR1 SGHTA and CDR2 FQGTGA. Trimming pared 1 base from V and 5 bases from J, leaving 11 bases between. This CDR3 has 15 residues. Reverse transcription of all isolated RNA meant that expressed TCRB transcripts were sequenced. Using immunoSEQ multiplex PCR, the repertoire was profiled, and TCRdb retains in-frame clones only, with some absent. The sample consists of under 850,000 clones, around 15% of them appearing once. The chain recombines TRBV7-3 with TRBJ1-4, with D possibly TRBD1 on 5 matching bases. This clonotype was obtained from a man aged 18 to 29 with type 1 diabetes. Sequenced input: naive CD4+ T cells from blood. For the CDR3, the DNA is TGTGCCAGCAGCTTAATGGGACGGTCAAATGAAAAACTGTTTTTT. Encoded protein: CASSLMGRSNEKLFF.